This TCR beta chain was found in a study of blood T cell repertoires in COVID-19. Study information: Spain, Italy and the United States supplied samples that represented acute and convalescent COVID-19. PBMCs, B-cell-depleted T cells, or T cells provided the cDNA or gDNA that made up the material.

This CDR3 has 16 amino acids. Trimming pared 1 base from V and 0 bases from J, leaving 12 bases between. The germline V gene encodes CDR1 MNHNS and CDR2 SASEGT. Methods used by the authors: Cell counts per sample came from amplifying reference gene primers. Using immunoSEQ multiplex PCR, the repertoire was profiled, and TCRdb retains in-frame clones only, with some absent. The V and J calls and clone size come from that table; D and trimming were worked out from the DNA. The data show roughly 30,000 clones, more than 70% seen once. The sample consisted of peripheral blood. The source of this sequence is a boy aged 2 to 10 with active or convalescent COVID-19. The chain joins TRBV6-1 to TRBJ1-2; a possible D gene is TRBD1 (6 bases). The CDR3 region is CASSEVQGFTNYGYTF. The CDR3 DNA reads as TGTGCCAGCAGTGAAGTTCAGGGGTTCACTAACTATGGCTACACCTTC.